One T cell receptor beta chain is described in this entry. Its specificity is not known. The CDR3 is 14 amino acids. The germline V and J ends were trimmed by 3 bases and 7 bases, with 10 bases remaining between them. The germline CDR1 and CDR2 sequences are MNHNS and SASEGT. The data belong to a study of STAT3 mutations in large granular lymphocyte leukemia. Study background: Among longitudinally sequenced T-LGLL patients, roughly half had canonical activating STAT3 mutations detected. Study results and caveats: At least one immunodominant TCR beta clonotype appeared in every T-cell large granular lymphocyte leukemia patient. A small but highly pathogenic clone may have been missed.

Some clones are missing from TCRdb's copy, which holds only in-frame ones; the method was immunoSEQ multiplex PCR. The sample has some 7,000 clones, less than 75% seen once. The clonotype comes from a boy aged 5-17 years with T-cell large granular lymphocyte leukemia. Some clones in this sample may be carry-over from other donors' samples. The gene calls are TRBV6-1 and TRBJ1-6; D might be TRBD1 (6 bases). Sequenced sample: peripheral blood mononuclear cells. The CDR3 reads CASSEGATNSPLHF. In DNA, the CDR3 is TGTGCCAGCAGTGAGGGGGCGACGAATTCACCCCTCCACTTT.